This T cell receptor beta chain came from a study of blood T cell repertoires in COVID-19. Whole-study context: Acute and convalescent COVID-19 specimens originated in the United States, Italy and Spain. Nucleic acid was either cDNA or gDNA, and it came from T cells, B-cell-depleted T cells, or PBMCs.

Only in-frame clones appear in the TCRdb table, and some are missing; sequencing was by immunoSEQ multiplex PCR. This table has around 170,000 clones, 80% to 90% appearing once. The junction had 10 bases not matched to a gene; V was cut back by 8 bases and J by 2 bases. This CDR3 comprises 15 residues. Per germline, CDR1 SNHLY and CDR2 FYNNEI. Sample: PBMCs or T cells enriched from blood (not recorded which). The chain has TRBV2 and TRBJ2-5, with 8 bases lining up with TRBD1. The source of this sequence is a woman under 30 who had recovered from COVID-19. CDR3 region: CASSGQGLGQETQYF. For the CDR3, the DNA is TGTGCCAGCTCCGGACAGGGTTTGGGGCAAGAGACCCAGTACTTC.